Below, 10 T cell receptor beta chains from the same sample are listed, as sequenced in a study of technical replicates of blood from several donors. The repertoire was sequenced with immunoSEQ multiplex PCR; TCRdb's copy has only in-frame clones and lacks some. The sample has 75,000 to 95,000 clones, around 94% seen once; the top ten hold roughly 0.4%. Input material: T cells isolated from PBMCs. These receptor sequences come from a human donor in good health.

The chain has TRBV28 and TRBJ1-5, with TRBD1 matching over 7 bases. CDR3 length: 20 residues. The germline V gene encodes CDR1 MDHEN and CDR2 SYDVKM. The junction had 17 bases not matched to a gene; V was cut back by 3 bases and J by 0 bases. CDR3 sequence (DNA): TGTGCCAGCAGTTTTCCCTCCAGGGGGGCGACGGATTTTAGCAATCAGCCCCAGCATTTT. Protein: CASSFPSRGATDFSNQPQHF.

This chain joins TRBV5-1 and TRBJ2-7; TRBD1 might be the D (6 bases). This CDR3 has 14 residues. Trimming pared 4 bases from V and 2 bases from J, leaving 13 bases between. Per the germline V gene, CDR1 is SGHRS and CDR2 is YFSETQ. CDR3 residues: CASSPGTLTYEQYF. Here the CDR3 DNA reads TGCGCCAGCAGCCCCGGGACATTAACCTACGAGCAGTACTTC.

The chain recombines TRBV7-9 with TRBJ2-7; 13 positions agree with TRBD2. This CDR3 has 16 residues. Germline V lookup: CDR1 SEHNR, CDR2 FQNEAQ (reference sequence). J was trimmed by 2 bases and V by 5 bases; bases with no gene match: 6. CDR3 amino acids: CASSRTSGSEPYEQYF. The CDR3, as DNA: TGTGCCAGCAGCCGGACTAGCGGGAGCGAACCCTACGAGCAGTACTTC.

This chain uses TRBV9 with TRBJ1-1; a possible D gene is TRBD1 (6 bases). Germline assignment: CDR1 SGDLS and CDR2 YYNGEE. The CDR3 runs to 15 residues. V dropped 0 bases and J dropped 6 bases, with 15 bases sitting between them. CDR3 sequence: CASSVAGGDMSEAFF. CDR3 sequence (DNA): TGTGCCAGCAGCGTAGCGGGTGGGGACATGTCTGAAGCTTTCTTT.

The rearrangement links TRBV9 to TRBJ2-7; TRBD2 aligns across 10 bases. The CDR3 spans 16 residues. V shed 0 bases and J 6 bases; nucleotides not matched to a gene: 9. Germline V gene sequence: CDR1 SGDLS, CDR2 YYNGEE. CDR3 protein: CASSVASGRAAGEQYF. For the CDR3, the DNA is TGTGCCAGCAGCGTAGCCAGCGGGAGGGCCGCGGGCGAGCAGTACTTC.

The CDR3 here is CASSHGGGVNQPQHF. The CDR3 nucleotides read TGTGCCAGCAGCCATGGAGGCGGCGTCAATCAGCCCCAGCATTTT. The chain carries TRBV5-4 and TRBJ1-5; D unresolved. The V end was cut by 4 bases, the J end by 3 bases, with 14 bases between. The germline V gene encodes CDR1 SGHNT and CDR2 YYREEE (reference sequence). This CDR3 contains 15 residues.

The table lists this clone with a few counts. This chain connects TRBV6-5 to TRBJ2-2; D gene unclear. Germline CDR1 reads MNHEY; CDR2 reads SVGAGI. This CDR3 has 13 amino acids. V was trimmed by 0 bases and J by 6 bases, leaving 5 bases between them. The CDR3 DNA follows: TGTGCCAGCAGTTACTCGCCGGCCGGGGAGCTGTTTTTT. Protein: CASSYSPAGELFF.

This sequence joins TRBV25-1 and TRBJ1-4; TRBD1 might be the D (5 bases). The germline CDR1 and CDR2 sequences are MGHDK and SYGVNS. The CDR3 consists of 14 residues. V lost 1 base, J lost 7 bases, and 10 bases lay in between. CDR3 loop: CASSEWGGGEKLFF. The CDR3 region has the DNA TGTGCCAGCAGTGAATGGGGGGGAGGTGAAAAACTGTTTTTT.

This chain uses TRBV7-6 with TRBJ1-1; no firm D call. The CDR3 totals 15 residues. CDR1 is SGHVS, CDR2 FNYEAQ, per germline. V was pared by 1 base and J by 0 bases, with 9 bases between. The DNA of the CDR3 is TGTGCCAGCAGCTTAGAGGGAGATATGAACACTGAAGCTTTCTTT. Its translation: CASSLEGDMNTEAFF.

V is TRBV27 and J is TRBJ2-1; 9 bases line up with TRBD1. V dropped 4 bases and J dropped 5; count of bases not matched to a gene: 9. The CDR3 is 16 residues long. Germline V gene lookup returns CDR1 MNHEY and CDR2 SMNVEV (reference sequence). CDR3 DNA sequence: TGTGCCAGCAGTTCCGATTGGGACAGGGTCGACAATGAGCAGTTCTTC. It codes for CASSSDWDRVDNEQFF.